This T cell receptor beta chain was captured in a study of control samples from healthy donors and cancer patients. Assay: immunoSEQ multiplex PCR; the TCRdb copy retains only in-frame clones and omits some. Of 350,000 to 450,000 clones in the sample, around 90% were seen once. The CDR3 runs to 15 residues. Germline lookup yields CDR1 LGHNA and CDR2 YNFKEQ. V lost 1 base and J lost 5, with 14 bases in between. The chain links TRBV4-2 to TRBJ2-5; tentatively, D is TRBD1 (6 bases). The sample consisted of PBMCs. The clonotype comes from a man aged 40-49 years with head and neck cancer. The CDR3 loop is CASSQGSGGPETQYF. In nucleotides, the CDR3 is TGTGCCAGCAGCCAAGGTTCTGGGGGCCCCGAGACCCAGTACTTC.